Listed below are T cell receptor beta chains from one sample, sequenced in a study of cytomegalovirus exposure and HLA in healthy donors. Produced via immunoSEQ multiplex PCR; TCRdb's table is partial and in-frame only. The sample carries under 150,000 clones, approximately 90% recorded once. The sequencing input was PBMCs. The receptors shown here come from a man between 18 and 35 years old in good health and CMV-seronegative. Both conserved end residues are part of each CDR3. D genes are given only for firm matches. Not every row has a clone size; where given, it reads once, few, many or a size class.

d_gene: TRBD1
j_gene: TRBJ1-1
v_gene: TRBV10-3
abundance: -
CDR3aa: CAISGGDRVAFF
CDR3nt: TGTGCCATCAGTGGGGGGGACAGGGTAGCTTTCTTT

d_gene: -
j_gene: TRBJ1-1
v_gene: TRBV12-5
abundance: -
CDR3aa: CASGPKGGTEAFF
CDR3nt: TGTGCTAGTGGTCCAAAAGGGGGAACTGAAGCTTTCTTT

d_gene: TRBD1
j_gene: TRBJ1-1
v_gene: TRBV10-1
abundance: -
CDR3aa: CASRRQGSVTEAFF
CDR3nt: TGCGCCAGCAGAAGACAGGGGAGTGTAACTGAAGCTTTCTTT

d_gene: TRBD2
j_gene: TRBJ2-5
v_gene: TRBV4-1
abundance: -
CDR3aa: CASSQGTSGGAETQYF
CDR3nt: TGCGCCAGCAGCCAAGGGACTAGCGGGGGGGCGGAGACCCAGTACTTC

d_gene: -
j_gene: TRBJ2-1
v_gene: TRBV11-3
abundance: -
CDR3aa: CASSRGGLNEQFF
CDR3nt: TGTGCCAGCAGCAGGGGGGGCTTGAATGAGCAGTTCTTC

d_gene: TRBD2
j_gene: TRBJ2-4
v_gene: TRBV23-1
abundance: -
CDR3aa: CASSHYGRRGNIQYF
CDR3nt: TGCGCCAGCAGTCATTACGGGAGGAGGGGAAACATTCAGTACTTC

d_gene: TRBD2
j_gene: TRBJ2-1
v_gene: TRBV28
abundance: once
CDR3aa: CASMGGSEITYNEQFF
CDR3nt: TGTGCCAGCATGGGCGGGAGTGAAATAACCTACAATGAGCAGTTCTTC

d_gene: TRBD2
j_gene: TRBJ2-3
v_gene: TRBV6-5
abundance: -
CDR3aa: CASSYFRASGDDTQYF
CDR3nt: TGTGCCAGCAGTTACTTCAGGGCTAGCGGGGATGATACGCAGTATTTT

d_gene: TRBD1
j_gene: TRBJ1-4
v_gene: TRBV4-3
abundance: -
CDR3aa: CASSQDRTGTGWEKLFF
CDR3nt: TGCGCCAGCAGCCAAGATAGAACCGGGACAGGCTGGGAAAAACTGTTTTTT

d_gene: -
j_gene: TRBJ1-1
v_gene: TRBV4-1
abundance: -
CDR3aa: CASSGLGGNTEAFF
CDR3nt: TGCGCCAGCAGCGGACTAGGGGGGAACACTGAAGCTTTCTTT

d_gene: -
j_gene: TRBJ2-7
v_gene: TRBV19
abundance: -
CDR3aa: CASNQPGVAYEQYF
CDR3nt: TGTGCCAGTAACCAACCGGGAGTTGCCTACGAGCAGTACTTC

d_gene: -
j_gene: TRBJ1-1
v_gene: TRBV27
abundance: -
CDR3aa: CASSLWGLDTEAFF
CDR3nt: TGTGCCAGCAGTTTATGGGGGCTAGACACTGAAGCTTTCTTT

d_gene: TRBD2
j_gene: TRBJ2-3
v_gene: TRBV19
abundance: -
CDR3aa: CASSTLLAGDRTDTQYF
CDR3nt: TGTGCCAGTAGTACCCTTCTAGCGGGGGACCGCACAGATACGCAGTATTTT

d_gene: -
j_gene: TRBJ1-3
v_gene: TRBV9
abundance: -
CDR3aa: CASSVGGGIGNTIYF
CDR3nt: TGTGCCAGCAGCGTAGGCGGGGGAATCGGAAACACCATATATTTT

d_gene: -
j_gene: TRBJ1-5
v_gene: TRBV27
abundance: -
CDR3aa: CASSPRDKNQPQHF
CDR3nt: TGTGCCAGCAGTCCCCGGGACAAAAATCAGCCCCAGCATTTT

d_gene: -
j_gene: TRBJ1-5
v_gene: TRBV10-3
abundance: few
CDR3aa: CAISGQLGENQPQHF
CDR3nt: TGTGCCATCAGTGGACAGTTAGGCGAAAATCAGCCCCAGCATTTT

d_gene: TRBD2
j_gene: TRBJ2-5
v_gene: TRBV27
abundance: -
CDR3aa: CATKRWASGSQETQYF
CDR3nt: TGTGCCACCAAAAGGTGGGCTAGCGGGAGCCAAGAGACCCAGTACTTC

d_gene: -
j_gene: TRBJ2-2
v_gene: TRBV5-1
abundance: -
CDR3aa: CASSPGGGASTGELFF
CDR3nt: TGCGCCAGCAGCCCGGGAGGGGGCGCGAGCACCGGGGAGCTGTTTTTT

d_gene: TRBD2
j_gene: TRBJ2-1
v_gene: TRBV18
abundance: -
CDR3aa: CASSPSSGGAAGSYNEQFF
CDR3nt: TGTGCCAGCTCACCATCGAGCGGGGGGGCTGCAGGTTCCTACAATGAGCAGTTCTTC

d_gene: -
j_gene: TRBJ1-2
v_gene: TRBV9
abundance: -
CDR3aa: CASSRTDNYGYTF
CDR3nt: TGTGCCAGCAGTCGGACAGACAACTATGGCTACACCTTC

d_gene: -
j_gene: TRBJ2-7
v_gene: TRBV7-6
abundance: few
CDR3aa: CASSLTVISYEQYF
CDR3nt: TGTGCCAGCAGCTTAACTGTCATCTCCTACGAGCAGTACTTC

d_gene: TRBD2
j_gene: TRBJ2-1
v_gene: TRBV9
abundance: -
CDR3aa: CASSPGLADYNEQFF
CDR3nt: TGTGCCAGCAGCCCCGGACTAGCGGACTACAATGAGCAGTTCTTC

d_gene: TRBD2
j_gene: TRBJ2-5
v_gene: TRBV5-4
abundance: -
CDR3aa: CASFRASGSQETQYF
CDR3nt: TGTGCCAGCTTCAGGGCTAGCGGGTCCCAAGAGACCCAGTACTTC

d_gene: TRBD1
j_gene: TRBJ2-7
v_gene: TRBV27
abundance: -
CDR3aa: CASSGPGQGTYEQYF
CDR3nt: TGTGCCAGCAGTGGCCCGGGACAGGGGACCTACGAGCAGTACTTC

d_gene: -
j_gene: TRBJ1-1
v_gene: TRBV9
abundance: -
CDR3aa: CASSAQGGVVGTEAFF
CDR3nt: TGTGCCAGCAGCGCCCAGGGTGGGGTAGTTGGCACTGAAGCTTTCTTT

d_gene: TRBD2
j_gene: TRBJ2-7
v_gene: TRBV11-2
abundance: -
CDR3aa: CASSLGLAIREQYF
CDR3nt: TGTGCCAGCAGCTTAGGACTAGCGATACGCGAGCAGTACTTC

d_gene: -
j_gene: TRBJ1-1
v_gene: TRBV28
abundance: -
CDR3aa: CASSRQANTEAFF
CDR3nt: TGTGCCAGCAGCAGACAGGCGAACACTGAAGCTTTCTTT

d_gene: -
j_gene: TRBJ1-2
v_gene: TRBV6-6
abundance: -
CDR3aa: CASSYSRDTNYGYTF
CDR3nt: TGTGCCAGCAGTTACTCCCGGGATACTAACTATGGCTACACCTTC

d_gene: -
j_gene: TRBJ1-1
v_gene: TRBV2
abundance: many
CDR3aa: CASSGGWTKVSNTEAFF
CDR3nt: TGTGCCAGCAGTGGGGGTTGGACAAAAGTTTCGAACACTGAAGCTTTCTTT

d_gene: -
j_gene: TRBJ2-4
v_gene: TRBV7-3
abundance: -
CDR3aa: CASSLKQVEKNIQYF
CDR3nt: TGTGCCAGCAGCTTAAAACAGGTGGAGAAAAACATTCAGTACTTC

d_gene: TRBD2
j_gene: TRBJ2-3
v_gene: TRBV7-9
abundance: -
CDR3aa: CASSLGGNTDTQYF
CDR3nt: TGTGCCAGCAGCTTGGGGGGGAACACAGATACGCAGTATTTT

d_gene: TRBD2
j_gene: TRBJ2-1
v_gene: TRBV5-1
abundance: -
CDR3aa: CASSLDTSGNRFF
CDR3nt: TGCGCCAGCAGCTTGGATACTAGCGGGAATAGGTTCTTC

d_gene: -
j_gene: TRBJ2-2
v_gene: TRBV11-2
abundance: -
CDR3aa: CASSLDLRDTGELFF
CDR3nt: TGTGCCAGCAGCTTAGATCTCAGGGACACCGGGGAGCTGTTTTTT

d_gene: TRBD1
j_gene: TRBJ2-2
v_gene: TRBV7-9
abundance: -
CDR3aa: CASSDGQGDTGELFF
CDR3nt: TGTGCCAGCAGCGATGGACAGGGGGACACCGGGGAGCTGTTTTTT

d_gene: -
j_gene: TRBJ1-2
v_gene: TRBV5-6
abundance: -
CDR3aa: CASSLSLGAGYGYTF
CDR3nt: TGTGCCAGCAGCTTGTCCTTGGGGGCAGGGTATGGCTACACCTTC

d_gene: TRBD1
j_gene: TRBJ1-2
v_gene: TRBV11-2
abundance: -
CDR3aa: CASSLLQGAGGYTF
CDR3nt: TGTGCCAGCAGCTTATTGCAGGGGGCGGGCGGCTACACCTTC

d_gene: -
j_gene: TRBJ1-5
v_gene: TRBV18
abundance: -
CDR3aa: CASSPRQSNQPQHF
CDR3nt: TGTGCCAGCTCACCACGGCAGAGCAATCAGCCCCAGCATTTT

d_gene: -
j_gene: TRBJ2-3
v_gene: TRBV7-2
abundance: -
CDR3aa: CASTSRRGADTQYF
CDR3nt: TGTGCCAGCACATCTAGGAGAGGCGCAGATACGCAGTATTTT

d_gene: TRBD1
j_gene: TRBJ1-5
v_gene: TRBV30
abundance: few
CDR3aa: CAWSAGTGNQPQHF
CDR3nt: TGTGCCTGGAGTGCCGGGACAGGGAATCAGCCCCAGCATTTT

d_gene: -
j_gene: TRBJ1-3
v_gene: TRBV18
abundance: -
CDR3aa: CASSPTGFGNTIYF
CDR3nt: TGTGCCAGCTCACCGACAGGTTTTGGAAACACCATATATTTT

d_gene: TRBD1
j_gene: TRBJ2-7
v_gene: TRBV6-5
abundance: -
CDR3aa: CASSSGTGPYEQYF
CDR3nt: TGTGCCAGCAGTTCCGGGACAGGGCCCTACGAGCAGTACTTC

d_gene: TRBD1
j_gene: TRBJ1-5
v_gene: TRBV10-3
abundance: many
CDR3aa: CAISMTGGNQPQHF
CDR3nt: TGTGCCATCAGTATGACAGGGGGCAATCAGCCCCAGCATTTT

d_gene: TRBD2
j_gene: TRBJ2-1
v_gene: TRBV11-2
abundance: -
CDR3aa: CASRGWGTSGTNSYNEQFF
CDR3nt: TGTGCCAGCAGAGGATGGGGGACTAGCGGGACAAACTCCTACAATGAGCAGTTCTTC

d_gene: -
j_gene: TRBJ2-1
v_gene: TRBV9
abundance: -
CDR3aa: CASSVGTTYEQFF
CDR3nt: TGTGCCAGCAGCGTAGGTACTACCTATGAGCAGTTCTTC

d_gene: -
j_gene: TRBJ1-5
v_gene: TRBV5-6
abundance: -
CDR3aa: CASSWGLNQPQHF
CDR3nt: TGTGCCAGCAGCTGGGGCCTCAATCAGCCCCAGCATTTT

d_gene: -
j_gene: TRBJ2-1
v_gene: TRBV5-5
abundance: -
CDR3aa: CASSLWAGHNEQFF
CDR3nt: TGTGCCAGCAGCTTGTGGGCAGGGCACAATGAGCAGTTCTTC

d_gene: -
j_gene: TRBJ2-7
v_gene: TRBV19
abundance: -
CDR3aa: CASSINRVSYEQYF
CDR3nt: TGTGCCAGTAGTATCAACAGGGTCTCCTACGAGCAGTACTTC

d_gene: -
j_gene: TRBJ2-3
v_gene: TRBV25-1
abundance: -
CDR3aa: CASSGSEIPDTQYF
CDR3nt: TGTGCCAGCAGTGGCTCGGAGATCCCAGATACGCAGTATTTT

d_gene: -
j_gene: TRBJ2-2
v_gene: TRBV6-4
abundance: -
CDR3aa: CASSRGTGELFF
CDR3nt: TGTGCCAGCAGTAGGGGGACCGGGGAGCTGTTTTTT

d_gene: TRBD2
j_gene: TRBJ2-1
v_gene: TRBV7-6
abundance: -
CDR3aa: CASGSGTSLFF
CDR3nt: TGTGCCAGCGGATCCGGGACTAGTTTGTTCTTC

d_gene: -
j_gene: TRBJ1-1
v_gene: TRBV6-1
abundance: -
CDR3aa: CASSESIPSLPF
CDR3nt: TGTGCCAGCAGTGAATCTATCCCGTCACTTCCCTTT

d_gene: TRBD1
j_gene: TRBJ2-7
v_gene: TRBV6-6
abundance: -
CDR3aa: CASRAAGTGSYEQYF
CDR3nt: TGTGCCAGCAGAGCAGCCGGGACAGGATCCTACGAGCAGTACTTC